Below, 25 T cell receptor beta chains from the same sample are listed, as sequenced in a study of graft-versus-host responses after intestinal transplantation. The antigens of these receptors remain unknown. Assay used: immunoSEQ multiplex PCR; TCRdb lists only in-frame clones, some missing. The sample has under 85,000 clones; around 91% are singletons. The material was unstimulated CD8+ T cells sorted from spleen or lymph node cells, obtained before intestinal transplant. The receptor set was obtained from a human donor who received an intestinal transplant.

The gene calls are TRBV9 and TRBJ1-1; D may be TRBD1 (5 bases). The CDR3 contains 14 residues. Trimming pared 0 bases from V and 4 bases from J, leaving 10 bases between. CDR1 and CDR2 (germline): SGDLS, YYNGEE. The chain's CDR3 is CASSVGSGPTEAFF. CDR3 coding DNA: TGTGCCAGCAGCGTAGGATCAGGGCCCACTGAAGCTTTCTTT.

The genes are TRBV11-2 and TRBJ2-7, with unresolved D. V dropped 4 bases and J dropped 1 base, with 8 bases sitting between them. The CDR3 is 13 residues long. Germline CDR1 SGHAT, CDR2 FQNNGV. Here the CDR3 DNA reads TGTGCCAGCAGCTATGACACTTCCTACGAGCAGTACTTC. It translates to CASSYDTSYEQYF.

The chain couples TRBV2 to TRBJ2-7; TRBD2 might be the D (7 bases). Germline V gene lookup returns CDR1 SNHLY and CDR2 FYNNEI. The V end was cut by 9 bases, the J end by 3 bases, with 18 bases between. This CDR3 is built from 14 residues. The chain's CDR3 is CARQGGGAGYEQYF. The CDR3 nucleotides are TGTGCCAGGCAAGGGGGAGGGGCGGGCTACGAGCAGTACTTC.

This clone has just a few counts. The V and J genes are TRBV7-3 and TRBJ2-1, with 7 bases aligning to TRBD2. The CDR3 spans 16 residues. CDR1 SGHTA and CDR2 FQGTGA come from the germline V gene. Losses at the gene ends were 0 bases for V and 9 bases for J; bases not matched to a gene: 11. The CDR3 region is CASSLTSSGPGGEQFF. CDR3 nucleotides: TGTGCCAGCAGCTTAACGTCAAGCGGCCCGGGAGGTGAGCAGTTCTTC.

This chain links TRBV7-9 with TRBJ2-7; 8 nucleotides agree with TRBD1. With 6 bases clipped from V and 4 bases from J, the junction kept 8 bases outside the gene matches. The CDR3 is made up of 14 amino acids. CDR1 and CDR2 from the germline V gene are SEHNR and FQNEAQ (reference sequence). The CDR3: CASSLTGEEYEQYF. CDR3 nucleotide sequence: TGTGCCAGCAGTCTGACAGGGGAGGAGTACGAGCAGTACTTC.

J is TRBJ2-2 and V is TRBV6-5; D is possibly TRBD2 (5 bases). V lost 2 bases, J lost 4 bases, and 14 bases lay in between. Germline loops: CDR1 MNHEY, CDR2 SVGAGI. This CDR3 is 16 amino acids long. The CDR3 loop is CASSYGQYGSTGELFF. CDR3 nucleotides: TGTGCCAGCAGTTACGGGCAGTATGGGAGCACCGGGGAGCTGTTTTTT.

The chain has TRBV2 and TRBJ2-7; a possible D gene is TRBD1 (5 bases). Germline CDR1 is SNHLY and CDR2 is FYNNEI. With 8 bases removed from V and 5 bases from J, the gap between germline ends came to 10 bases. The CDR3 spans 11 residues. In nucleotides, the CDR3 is TGTGCCAGCCTAGACAGTGACGAGCAGTACTTC. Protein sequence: CASLDSDEQYF.

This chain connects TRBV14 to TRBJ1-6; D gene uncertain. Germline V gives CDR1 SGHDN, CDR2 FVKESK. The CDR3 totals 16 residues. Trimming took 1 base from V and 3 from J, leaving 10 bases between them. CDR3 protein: CASSQVEGGYNSPLHF. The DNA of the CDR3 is TGTGCCAGCAGCCAAGTTGAGGGCGGCTATAATTCACCCCTCCACTTT. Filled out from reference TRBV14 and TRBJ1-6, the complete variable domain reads EAGVTQFPSHSVIEKGQTVTLRCDPISGHDNLYWYRRVMGKEIKFLLHFVKESKQDESGMPNNRFLAERTGGTYSTLKVQPAELEDSGVYFCASSQVEGGYNSPLHFGNGTRLTVT.

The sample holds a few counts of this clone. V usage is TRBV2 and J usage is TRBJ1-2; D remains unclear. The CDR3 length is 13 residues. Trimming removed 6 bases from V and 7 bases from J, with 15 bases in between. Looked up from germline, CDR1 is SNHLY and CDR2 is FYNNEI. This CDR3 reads CASSHATAVGYTF. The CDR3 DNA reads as TGTGCCAGCAGCCATGCAACAGCGGTTGGCTACACCTTC.

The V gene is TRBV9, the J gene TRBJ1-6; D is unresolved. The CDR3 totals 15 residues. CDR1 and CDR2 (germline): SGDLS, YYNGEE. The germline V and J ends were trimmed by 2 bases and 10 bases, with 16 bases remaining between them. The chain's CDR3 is CASSVGSPLGSPLHF. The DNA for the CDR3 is TGTGCCAGCAGCGTCGGGAGCCCCCTGGGCTCACCCCTCCACTTT.

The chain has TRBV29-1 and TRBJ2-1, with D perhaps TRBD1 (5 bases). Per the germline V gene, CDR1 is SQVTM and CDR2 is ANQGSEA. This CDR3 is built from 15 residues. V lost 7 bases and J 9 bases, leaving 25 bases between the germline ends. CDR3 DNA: TGCAGCGCCCGAGGTGGGCAGGGCATTTTTGGTGAGCAGTTCTTC. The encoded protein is CSARGGQGIFGEQFF.

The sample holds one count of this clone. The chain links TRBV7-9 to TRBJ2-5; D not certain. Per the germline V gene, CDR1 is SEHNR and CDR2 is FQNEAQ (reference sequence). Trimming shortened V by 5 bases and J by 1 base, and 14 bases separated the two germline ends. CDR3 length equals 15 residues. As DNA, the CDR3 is TGTGCCAGCAGCCCCAACGGTCCCTTCCAAGAGACCCAGTACTTC. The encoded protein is CASSPNGPFQETQYF.

The CDR3 protein is CASSVVSSGGTGELFF. CDR3 nucleotide sequence: TGTGCCAGCAGCGTAGTGAGTAGCGGGGGGACCGGGGAGCTGTTTTTT. This chain joins TRBV9 and TRBJ2-2; 10 nucleotides match TRBD2. This CDR3 contains 16 residues. The germline V gene encodes CDR1 SGDLS and CDR2 YYNGEE. The J segment lost 5 bases and the V segment lost 0 bases, leaving 4 bases of the junction unmatched.

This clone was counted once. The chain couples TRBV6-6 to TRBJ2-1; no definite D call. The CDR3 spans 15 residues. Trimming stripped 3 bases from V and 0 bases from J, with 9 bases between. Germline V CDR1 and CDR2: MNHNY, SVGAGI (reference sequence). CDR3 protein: CASSYAPGSYNEQFF. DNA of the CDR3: TGTGCCAGCAGTTATGCGCCGGGCTCCTACAATGAGCAGTTCTTC.

This chain's CDR3 is CASSLGGGGYEQYF. CDR3 bases: TGTGCCAGCAGCTTAGGGGGGGGCGGTTACGAGCAGTACTTC. This chain connects TRBV7-9 to TRBJ2-7; possible D gene TRBD2, 7 bases. V was clipped by 1 base and J by 4 bases, with 11 bases between them. The CDR3 has 14 residues. Germline CDR1 reads SEHNR; CDR2 reads FQNEAQ (reference sequence).

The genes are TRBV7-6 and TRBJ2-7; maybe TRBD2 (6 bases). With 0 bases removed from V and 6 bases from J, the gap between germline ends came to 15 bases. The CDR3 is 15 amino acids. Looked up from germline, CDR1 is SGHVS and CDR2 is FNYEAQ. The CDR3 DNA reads TGTGCCAGCAGCTTAGCTGCGACTAGTGTACTCGAGCAGTACTTC. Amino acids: CASSLAATSVLEQYF.

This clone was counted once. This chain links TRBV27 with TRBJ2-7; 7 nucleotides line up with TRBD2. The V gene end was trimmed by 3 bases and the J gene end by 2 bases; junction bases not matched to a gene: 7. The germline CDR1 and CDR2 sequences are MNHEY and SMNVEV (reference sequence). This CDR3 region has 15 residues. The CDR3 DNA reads TGTGCCAGCAGTTTCAGAAGCGGGGCGCCCTACGAGCAGTACTTC. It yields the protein CASSFRSGAPYEQYF.

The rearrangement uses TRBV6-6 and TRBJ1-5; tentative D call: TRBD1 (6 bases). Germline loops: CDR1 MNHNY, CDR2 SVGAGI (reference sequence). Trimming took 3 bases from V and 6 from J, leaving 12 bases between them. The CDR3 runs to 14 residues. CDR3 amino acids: CASSYGTRSQPQHF. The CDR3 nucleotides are TGTGCCAGCAGTTATGGGACAAGAAGTCAGCCCCAGCATTTT.

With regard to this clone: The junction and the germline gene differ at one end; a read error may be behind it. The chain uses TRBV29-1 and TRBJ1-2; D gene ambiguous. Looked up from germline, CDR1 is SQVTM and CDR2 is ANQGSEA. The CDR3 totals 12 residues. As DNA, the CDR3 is TGCGGCGTTGGTCCCGCGGGTGCTGGCTACACCTTC. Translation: CGVGPAGAGYTF.

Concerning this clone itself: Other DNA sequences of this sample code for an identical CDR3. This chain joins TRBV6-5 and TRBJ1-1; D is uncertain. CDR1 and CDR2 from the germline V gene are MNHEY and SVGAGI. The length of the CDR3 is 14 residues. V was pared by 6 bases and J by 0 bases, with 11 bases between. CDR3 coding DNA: TGTGCCAGCAGCCGGACGGGGATGAACACTGAAGCTTTCTTT. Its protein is CASSRTGMNTEAFF.

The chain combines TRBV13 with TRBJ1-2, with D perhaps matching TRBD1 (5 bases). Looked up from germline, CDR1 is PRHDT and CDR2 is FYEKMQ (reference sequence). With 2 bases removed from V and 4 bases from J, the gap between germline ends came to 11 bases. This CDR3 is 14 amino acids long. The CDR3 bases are TGTGCCAGCAGCTTAATGGGGCGCGGCTATGGCTACACCTTC. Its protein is CASSLMGRGYGYTF.

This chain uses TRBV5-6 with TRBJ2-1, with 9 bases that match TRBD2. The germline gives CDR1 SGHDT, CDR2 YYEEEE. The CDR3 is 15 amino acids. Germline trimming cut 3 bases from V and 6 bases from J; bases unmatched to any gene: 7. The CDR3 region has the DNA TGTGCCAGCAGCTCGGGACTAGCCGCCCCCAATGAGCAGTTCTTC. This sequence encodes CASSSGLAAPNEQFF.

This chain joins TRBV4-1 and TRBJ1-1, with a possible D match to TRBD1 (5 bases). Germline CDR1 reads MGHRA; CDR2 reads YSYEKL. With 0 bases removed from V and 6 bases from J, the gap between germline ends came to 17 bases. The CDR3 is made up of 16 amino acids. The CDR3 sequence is CASSQEGGTVVPEAFF. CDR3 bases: TGCGCCAGCAGCCAAGAGGGGGGTACAGTCGTCCCTGAAGCTTTCTTT.

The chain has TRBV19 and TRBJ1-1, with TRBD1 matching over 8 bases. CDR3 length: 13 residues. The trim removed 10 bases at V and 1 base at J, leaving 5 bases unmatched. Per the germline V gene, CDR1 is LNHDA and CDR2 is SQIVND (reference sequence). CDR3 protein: CATGTGQNTEAFF. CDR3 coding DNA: TGTGCCACGGGGACAGGACAGAACACTGAAGCTTTCTTT.

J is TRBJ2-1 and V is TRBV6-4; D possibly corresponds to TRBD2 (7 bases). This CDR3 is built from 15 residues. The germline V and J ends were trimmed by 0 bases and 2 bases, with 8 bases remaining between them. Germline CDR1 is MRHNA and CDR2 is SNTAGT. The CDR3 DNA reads TGTGCCAGCAGTGACTCGGGGGGGCCCTACAATGAGCAGTTCTTC. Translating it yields CASSDSGGPYNEQFF.